This note documents a single T cell receptor (beta chain) sequence. The data were produced by immunoSEQ multiplex PCR, yet TCRdb's version contains in-frame clones alone and is incomplete. The sample lists 450,000 or so clones, about 88% occurring once. The germline V and J ends were trimmed by 3 bases and 5 bases, with 11 bases remaining between them. CDR1 SGHTA and CDR2 FQGNSA come from the germline V gene. The CDR3 sequence is 14 residues long. The data were taken from a study of blood T cell repertoires in COVID-19. Source material: peripheral blood. The source of this sequence is a man younger than 30 with COVID-19, enrolled during active disease. This chain connects TRBV7-2 to TRBJ1-5, with D possibly matching TRBD1 (5 bases). The CDR3 coding sequence is TGTGCCAGCAGCTTGGACAACCTCTATCAGCCCCAGCATTTT. Amino acid sequence: CASSLDNLYQPQHF. Complete variable domain (other parts from reference TRBV7-2 and TRBJ1-5): GAGVSQSPSNKVTEKGKDVELRCDPISGHTALYWYRQSLGQGLEFLIYFQGNSAPDKSGLPSDRFSAERTGGSVSTLTIQRTQQEDSAVYLCASSLDNLYQPQHFGDGTRLSIL.